The source of this T cell receptor (beta chain) is a study of regulatory T cells in long-lasting Graves disease. Germline V gene data show CDR1 as SGHTS and CDR2 as YDEGEE. The CDR3 spans 15 residues. Trimming pared 4 bases from V and 3 bases from J, leaving 16 bases between. The study, taken as a whole, reports: Favoring TRBV28, TRBJ1-2 and TRBJ2-5 was a feature seen in persistent disease.

Regarding time point: newly diagnosed GD, antithyroid drugs for less than 3 months. PBMCs provided the RNA from which the TCR library was made. Construction of TCR beta libraries relied on iRepertoire HTBI primers and on Arm-PCR targeting CDR3 regions. In TCRdb, the multiplex PCR reads were re-called with MiXCR into one record per CDR3 protein. The sample has a few hundred thousand distinct CDR3 sequences; 14% are singletons. This clonotype was detected many times. Its antigen remains unknown. These data are also associated with another study on T cells in Graves' hyperthyroidism and ophthalmopathy. From that paper: In making diagnoses, clinical symptoms, serum thyroxine and TRAb, thyroid ultrasound and orbital computed tomography were all used.

The chain uses TRBV5-8 and TRBJ2-5; D ambiguous. Sequenced material: peripheral blood mononuclear cells (PBMCs), taken at new diagnosis, from a patient treated with antithyroid drugs. The TCR was taken from a woman aged 45-59 years with Graves disease. Written as DNA, the CDR3 is TGTGCCAGCAGCGCACGGTGGGGATCCGAAGAGACCCAGTACTTC. Translation: CASSARWGSEETQYF.